The T cell receptor beta chain described here comes from a study of radiation and T cells in renal cell carcinoma. This clone was picked up one time. The target antigen is unknown. This table comes from immunoSEQ multiplex PCR, and its TCRdb copy is limited to in-frame clones, with some not included. The table shows about 90,000 clones, with around four fifths occurring only once. Trimming removed 6 bases at V and 4 bases at J, with 12 bases between. In germline, CDR1 is SQVTM, CDR2 ANQGSEA. The CDR3 runs to 12 residues. Study-wide findings and caveats: Baseline intratumoral clonotype presence is unknown without pretreatment biopsies. In blood, top tumor clones expanded by 2 weeks, shrinking by 4.

Time point meaning: blood 4 weeks post-SBRT, at nephrectomy. Treatment denoted: 15 Gy SBRT to primary tumor, nephrectomy 4 weeks later. After SBRT, blood was collected at 2 and 4 weeks, plus baseline. V is TRBV29-1 and J is TRBJ2-5; unclear D gene. This clonotype was sampled from a man in his fifties or sixties with renal cell carcinoma. This material consisted of blood, taken from a patient whose treatment included radiotherapy and nephrectomy. CDR3 sequence reads: CSVKGDGETQYF. The CDR3 DNA is TGCAGCGTAAAGGGTGACGGAGAGACCCAGTACTTC. The whole variable domain, remainder taken from reference TRBV29-1 and TRBJ2-5, is SAVISQKPSRDICQRGTSLTIQCQVDSQVTMMFWYRQQPGQSLTLIATANQGSEATYESGFVIDKFPISRPNLTFSTLTVSNMSPEDSSIYLCSVKGDGETQYFGPGTRLLVL.